The sequence of this T cell receptor beta chain was determined in a study of blood T cell repertoires in COVID-19. Study details: Samples representing acute and convalescent COVID-19 were sourced from the United States, Italy and Spain. PBMCs, B-cell-depleted T cells, or T cells were the source of the cDNA or gDNA that made up the material.

As handled by the study authors: It was from reference gene primer amplification that nucleated cell counts were estimated. Profiling relied on immunoSEQ multiplex PCR, and the TCRdb table lists in-frame clones only, not all of them. V and J calls and clone size follow that table, whereas D and trimming were derived from the DNA. The repertoire consists of 200,000 to 250,000 clones, with approximately 78% occurring once and the leading ten covering approximately 5%. Followed over time, Seattle patients had been enrolled while infection was active. The sequence came from a woman aged 65 to 85 with COVID-19, enrolled during active disease. Material for sequencing was peripheral blood.

CDR3 sequence reads: CASSSAGRFYGYTF. The CDR3 DNA follows: TGTGCCAGCAGCTCGGCCGGCAGGTTCTATGGCTACACCTTC. The V gene is TRBV7-2, the J gene TRBJ1-2; D call uncertain. Germline lookup yields CDR1 SGHTA and CDR2 FQGNSA. The CDR3 extends over 14 amino acids. V lost 4 bases and J 4 bases, leaving 13 bases between the germline ends. The full variable domain, rest sourced from reference TRBV7-2 and TRBJ1-2, is GAGVSQSPSNKVTEKGKDVELRCDPISGHTALYWYRQSLGQGLEFLIYFQGNSAPDKSGLPSDRFSAERTGGSVSTLTIQRTQQEDSAVYLCASSSAGRFYGYTFGSGTRLTVV.